This T cell receptor (beta chain) was observed in a study of cytotoxic CD8 clonotypes in ibrutinib-treated CLL. Turning to this clone: Its cognate antigen is unknown.

The germline V gene encodes CDR1 SGHDT and CDR2 YYEEEE. V was shortened by 1 base and J by 8 bases, with 15 bases between the two germline ends. This CDR3 is built from 14 residues. Points from the study as a whole: Higher clonality was seen at ibrutinib response and a return toward baseline at progression. Public clonotypes were rare and shrank or held steady on treatment.

The repertoire was sequenced with immunoSEQ multiplex PCR; TCRdb's copy has only in-frame clones and lacks some. The sample gives roughly 200,000 clones, about four fifths of which show up once; about an eighth is in the top ten. The clonotype originates from a human donor with chronic lymphocytic leukemia. The sample consisted of PBMCs, taken after 12 months of ibrutinib treatment. The chain has TRBV5-6 and TRBJ1-2; D gene uncertain. CDR3 sequence reads: CASSLPSTAEGYTF. CDR3 DNA sequence: TGTGCCAGCAGCTTGCCATCGACGGCGGAAGGCTACACCTTC.